This TCR beta chain came from a study of blood T cell repertoires in COVID-19. Study as a whole: Sites across the United States, Italy and Spain contributed samples from acute and convalescent COVID-19.

Germline V CDR1 and CDR2: WNHNN, SYGVQD (reference sequence). Unmatched junction bases numbered 13, after V lost 6 bases and J lost 3 bases. There are 16 residues in the CDR3. Only in-frame clones appear in the TCRdb table, and some are missing; sequencing was by immunoSEQ multiplex PCR. The sample has approximately 50,000 clones, more than 75% seen once; the top ten hold approximately 5.9%. Sequenced material: peripheral blood. The receptor comes from a man aged 45-65 years with active COVID-19. This chain uses TRBV10-1 with TRBJ1-2; TRBD1 matches at 7 bases. The CDR3 loop is CASRGPGGPPHYGYTF. CDR3 in DNA: TGCGCCAGCAGAGGTCCAGGGGGTCCCCCCCACTATGGCTACACCTTC.